This TCR beta chain was identified during a study of metastatic and nonmetastatic thyroid tumors. Study-level points and caveats: Reportedly, malignant thyroid tumors had significantly higher TCR beta diversity than benign nodules, in blood and tumor.

TCRdb re-called clones via MiXCR from the PCR reads. Seen here are about 40,000 clones, 15% to 20% observed once, and the top ten hold approximately 3.9%. No patient had received any treatment before thyroid surgery. Ten or more counts support this clone. Antigen: not known. The germline V gene encodes CDR1 MNHNS and CDR2 SASEGT. The CDR3 is made up of 14 amino acids. V was trimmed by 1 base and J by 1 base, leaving 8 bases between them. Material: blood. The clonotype was recovered from a female donor with papillary thyroid cancer or a benign thyroid nodule (not recorded which). Some clones in this sample may be carry-over from other donors' samples. This rearrangement joins TRBV6-1 to TRBJ2-7; unclear D gene. The CDR3 nucleotides are TGTGCCAGCAGTGAAGTGGGCCTATCCTACGAGCAGTACTTC. Protein sequence: CASSEVGLSYEQYF.